This T cell receptor beta chain is drawn from a study of identical twins. Per germline, CDR1 SGDLS and CDR2 YYNGEE. The CDR3 length is 16 residues. With V trimmed by 3 bases and J by 9 bases, 8 bases remained unmatched. This clonotype was counted once. The cDNA had a unique molecular identifier and a template-switch universal primer site. Using its own MiXCR run on the 5' RACE reads, TCRdb lists one record per CDR3 protein. The sample records hundreds of thousands of distinct CDR3 sequences, roughly 20% being singletons. The same data also contributed to another study, on T cells expressing NK-cell markers.

The TCR originated in a woman younger than 30 in good health. Sequencing was carried out using PBMCs. The chain is built from TRBV9 and TRBJ2-1; 14 nucleotides align to TRBD2. This CDR3 is CASSDYGTSGSSEQFF. The CDR3 DNA reads as TGTGCCAGCAGCGACTACGGGACTAGCGGGAGTAGTGAGCAGTTCTTC.